One T cell receptor (beta chain) is described in this entry. No antigen is known for it. This entry belongs to a study of cytomegalovirus exposure and HLA in healthy donors. Study as a whole: Membership in the Caucasian-associated ancestry cluster was found for 81% of approximately 380 genotyped donors.

Study conclusions and caveats: The study found most TCR sequences rare, yet found some public TCRs in many donors. When presence/absence was analysed, sequencing depth was taken to be roughly uniform across donors.

PCR employed 60 Vbeta and 13 Jbeta primers. Data came from immunoSEQ multiplex PCR; TCRdb stores just in-frame clones and leaves some out. The table lists about 160,000 clones, more than 80% of them singletons, with approximately 2.2% in the top ten. Germline V gene lookup returns CDR1 MDHEN and CDR2 SYDVKM. V lost 4 bases and J lost 4; bases outside the gene matches: 5. This CDR3 spans 15 amino acids. Material for sequencing was PBMCs. The sequence was collected from a male donor in good health and CMV-seronegative. The chain has TRBV28 and TRBJ2-3; 10 bases align to TRBD2. CDR3 loop: CASSSVAGGADTQYF. The CDR3, as DNA: TGTGCCAGCAGTTCTGTAGCGGGAGGTGCAGATACGCAGTATTTT.